This is a list of T cell receptor beta chains from one sample in a study of regulatory T cells in long-lasting Graves disease. TCRdb ran MiXCR on the multiplex PCR reads and lists one entry per CDR3 protein. The top ten clones hold approximately 28% of a sample with about 420,000 distinct CDR3 sequences, 20% to 30% of them seen once. Sample: peripheral blood mononuclear cells (PBMCs), taken when the disease was refractory, from a patient treated with antithyroid drugs. These receptors all come from a female donor with Graves disease. Both conserved end residues are part of each CDR3. The order of the fields is CDR3 DNA, CDR3 protein, V gene, D gene, clone size, J gene. D genes are given only for firm matches. Clone sizes are given selectively: once, few, many, or a class where the clone is expanded.

TGTGCCAGCAGCATCGGACTAGCGGGAGTCAGGAACACCGGGGAGCTGTTTTTT CASSIGLAGVRNTGELFF TRBV2 TRBD2 few TRBJ2-2
TGTGCCAGCAGCCTCACAGATGGCATTCAGTACTTC CASSLTDGIQYF TRBV7-9 - - TRBJ2-4
TGTGCCAGCAGCCAAGAAGCAGGAAACACTGAAGCTTTCTTT CASSQEAGNTEAFF TRBV4-2 - - TRBJ1-1
TGCGCCAGCAGCAAAAGACAGGGAATTAGCTACGAGCAGTACTTC CASSKRQGISYEQYF TRBV5-1 TRBD1 - TRBJ2-7
TGTGCCAGCACCTCACCCGGACAGGGTGAGTTCGGTGAAGCTTTCTTT CASTSPGQGEFGEAFF TRBV6-1 TRBD1 few TRBJ1-1
TGTGCCAGCAGTCCGACTAGCAACTATGAGCAGTTCTTC CASSPTSNYEQFF TRBV2 TRBD2 many TRBJ2-1
TGTGCCAGCAGTGAATCTGGGGCTAACTATGGCTACACCTTC CASSESGANYGYTF TRBV25-1 - few TRBJ1-2
TGTGCCAGCAGTTTGGGAACAAATCAGCCCCAGCATTTT CASSLGTNQPQHF TRBV12-3/TRBV12-4 - many TRBJ1-5
TGTGCCAGCAGTGGGCAGGGGGCAGCTGGGGCCAACGTCCTGACTTTC CASSGQGAAGANVLTF TRBV6-1 TRBD1 - TRBJ2-6
TGTGCCAGTTCCAGCGGGAGTACCGACGAGCAGTACTTC CASSSGSTDEQYF TRBV19 TRBD2 few TRBJ2-7
TGCAGTGCTAGGGGCCCTGGGCAGGGGAAGTTTGGCTACACCTTC CSARGPGQGKFGYTF TRBV20-1 - - TRBJ1-2
TGTGCCAGTAGTTCTCCGGGTCCGCCCCAGCATTTT CASSSPGPPQHF TRBV19 - few TRBJ1-5
TGTGCCAGCAGCTTAGAGGGGAAAGGCAATCAGCCCCAGCATTTT CASSLEGKGNQPQHF TRBV7-9 - few TRBJ1-5
TGCAGTGCGGCAGGGACCGCTAATGAAAAACTGTTTTTT CSAAGTANEKLFF TRBV20-1 - once TRBJ1-4
TGTGCCAGCAGTGAAGCGGACAGGGGGCTTGGGGAGCAGTACTTC CASSEADRGLGEQYF TRBV6-1 TRBD1 - TRBJ2-7
TGTGCCACCAGTGATGCGACAGGGGGCCTGACTAACTATGGCTACACCTTC CATSDATGGLTNYGYTF TRBV24-1 TRBD1 - TRBJ1-2
TGTGCCAGCAGCTCAACCGGGAGGCTAGCGGGAGGCACAGATACGCAGTATTTT CASSSTGRLAGGTDTQYF TRBV7-3 TRBD2 - TRBJ2-3
TGCGCCAGCAGCTTGGACCAAGGGGTTTGCACCTTC CASSLDQGVCTF TRBV5-1 - - TRBJ1-2
TGCGCCAGCAGCCATGAGGTCGGGGAGCTGTTTTTT CASSHEVGELFF TRBV5-1 - - TRBJ2-2
TGTGCCAGCAGCACGGGGAGGCAGAAAACATTTAACACTGAAGCTTTCTTT CASSTGRQKTFNTEAFF TRBV7-9 - few TRBJ1-1
TGCAGTGCTAGAGAGGGGGGAGGCGGGGGGCGTTCCCTCGAGCAGTACTTC CSAREGGGGGRSLEQYF TRBV20-1 TRBD2 few TRBJ2-7
TGTGCCAGCACAAAAAGGGGGACGGCAAAAAGCTACACCTTC CASTKRGTAKSYTF TRBV28 - many TRBJ1-2
TGTGCCAGTAGTATAGAGGGCAGATCTAATGAAAAACTGTTTTTT CASSIEGRSNEKLFF TRBV19 - - TRBJ1-4
TGTGCCAGCAGCTTGGCCAAGATAGGAACAGCCAAAAACATTCAGTACTTC CASSLAKIGTAKNIQYF TRBV5-6 - - TRBJ2-4
TGTGCCAGCACCAAGCAGATAGCGGTCAATGAGCAGTTCTTC CASTKQIAVNEQFF TRBV28 - - TRBJ2-1
TGTGCCAGTTCCACAGCGAACACTGAAGCTTTCTTT CASSTANTEAFF TRBV18 - many TRBJ1-1
TGTGCCAGCAGCGTTAACACTGAAGCTTTCTTT CASSVNTEAFF TRBV19 - many TRBJ1-1
TGCGCCAGCAGCGTCGGATGGCGGACAGGGAGTGTTGGCTACACCTTC CASSVGWRTGSVGYTF TRBV5-1 TRBD1 - TRBJ1-2
TGTGCCTGGAGTTCGGGGGGGGGCCTCGGTACGCAGTATTTT CAWSSGGGLGTQYF TRBV30 TRBD2 few TRBJ2-3
TGCGCCAGCAGGATGGACGGTTCAACTAATGAAAAACTGTTTTTT CASRMDGSTNEKLFF TRBV5-1 - - TRBJ1-4
TGCGCCAGCAGCTTGGGTGACTACAATGAGCAGTTCTTC CASSLGDYNEQFF TRBV5-1 - - TRBJ2-1
TGTGCCAGCAGTACCACAACCGGGACAGGGGGCGCTTACGGGAATTCACCCCTCCACTTT CASSTTTGTGGAYGNSPLHF TRBV27 TRBD1 - TRBJ1-6
TGTGCCAGCAGCGGGGACGGGGGGGGGCAGCCCCAGCATTTT CASSGDGGGQPQHF TRBV9 - - TRBJ1-5
TGTGCCAGCAGTTTAAGAACGGGGACAGGGAACTACGAGCAGTACTTC CASSLRTGTGNYEQYF TRBV12-3/TRBV12-4 TRBD1 many TRBJ2-7
TGTGCCAGCAGCTTATCGCCCTATCCTAAGAACACTGAAGCTTTCTTT CASSLSPYPKNTEAFF TRBV7-2 - few TRBJ1-1
TGTGCCTGGAGTACCCTTTCATTCAGCGATAGAGAGGATGGCTACACCTTC CAWSTLSFSDREDGYTF TRBV30 - - TRBJ1-2
TGTGCCAGCGAGCGGGAGAGAGGTGAGCAGTTCTTC CASERERGEQFF TRBV2 TRBD2 - TRBJ2-1
TGTGCCAGCAGCCCGGACAGTGAAGAGACCCAGTACTTC CASSPDSEETQYF TRBV28 - many TRBJ2-5
TGCAGTGCTACAACTAGCCTGTTGTCCTACGAGCAGTACTTC CSATTSLLSYEQYF TRBV20-1 - many TRBJ2-7
TGTGCCACCAGCGATTCAGTTAGGGGGACCCAGTACTTC CATSDSVRGTQYF TRBV15 - few TRBJ2-5
TGTGCCAGCAGCCAGTCGTTCACAGATACGCAGTATTTT CASSQSFTDTQYF TRBV7-3 - - TRBJ2-3
TGTGCCAGCGTTACAGGGGGCGCGGCCACTGAAGCTTTCTTT CASVTGGAATEAFF TRBV3-1 TRBD1 - TRBJ1-1
TGTACCAGCAGCTTATTCGCTTCTAGCGGGAGGACGAACTACGAGCAGTACTTC CTSSLFASSGRTNYEQYF TRBV7-9 TRBD2 - TRBJ2-7
TGTGCCAGCAGTTTACGGAACAGGGGGAGCGTTCAGTTCTTC CASSLRNRGSVQFF TRBV12-3/TRBV12-4 TRBD1 few TRBJ2-1
TGCAGCGTTGTTCGCGGGAGCACTGAGACCCAGTACTTC CSVVRGSTETQYF TRBV29-1 TRBD2 - TRBJ2-5
TGTGCCAGCAGTTTCATCCGGGAGCTGTTTTTT CASSFIRELFF TRBV12-3/TRBV12-4 - few TRBJ2-2
TGTGCCAGCAGCCTATCGGACAGGGGGCCTAACGAGCAGTACTTC CASSLSDRGPNEQYF TRBV7-8 TRBD1 few TRBJ2-7
TGTGCCAGCAGCTTGGAAGGTTGGAGTAGGGGTGAAAAACTGTTTTTT CASSLEGWSRGEKLFF TRBV5-8 - few TRBJ1-4
TGCAGCGCGAGACTAGCGGCATCCTACGAGCAGTACTTC CSARLAASYEQYF TRBV29-1 TRBD2 few TRBJ2-7
TGTGCCAGCAGCTTGTTGACAGGAGGAAATGAAAAACTGTTTTTT CASSLLTGGNEKLFF TRBV5-6 - many TRBJ1-4
TGTGCCAGCAGTTTCCGACACTTTAGCAATCAGCCCCAGCATTTT CASSFRHFSNQPQHF TRBV12-3/TRBV12-4 - many TRBJ1-5
TGTGCCTGGAGCGCTGGACTGAACTACGAGCAGTACTTC CAWSAGLNYEQYF TRBV30 - few TRBJ2-7
TGTGCCAGCAACCCTCTAGGACAGACCGGGACTACAAGATACGAGCAGTACTTC CASNPLGQTGTTRYEQYF TRBV27 - many TRBJ2-7